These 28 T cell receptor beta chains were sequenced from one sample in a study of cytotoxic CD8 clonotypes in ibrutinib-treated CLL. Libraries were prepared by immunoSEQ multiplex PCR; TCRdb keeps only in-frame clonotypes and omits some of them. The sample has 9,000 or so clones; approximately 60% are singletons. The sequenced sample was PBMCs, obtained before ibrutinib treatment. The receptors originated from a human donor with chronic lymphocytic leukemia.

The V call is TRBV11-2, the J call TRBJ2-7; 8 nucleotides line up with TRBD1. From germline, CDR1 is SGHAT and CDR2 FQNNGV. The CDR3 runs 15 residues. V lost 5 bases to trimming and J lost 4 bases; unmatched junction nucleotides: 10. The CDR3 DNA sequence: TGTGCCAGCAGCCCCCGGGACAGGCCCCTTTACGAGCAGTACTTC. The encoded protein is CASSPRDRPLYEQYF. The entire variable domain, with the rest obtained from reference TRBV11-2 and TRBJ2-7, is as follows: EAGVAQSPRYKIIEKRQSVAFWCNPISGHATLYWYQQILGQGPKLLIQFQNNGVVDDSQLPKDRFSAERLKGVDSTLKIQPAKLEDSAVYLCASSPRDRPLYEQYFGPGTRLTVT.

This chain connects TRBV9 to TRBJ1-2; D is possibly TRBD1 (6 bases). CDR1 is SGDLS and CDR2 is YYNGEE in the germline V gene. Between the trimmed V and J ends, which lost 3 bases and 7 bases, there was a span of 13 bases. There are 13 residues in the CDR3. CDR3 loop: CASSARIQGGYTF. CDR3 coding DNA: TGTGCCAGCAGCGCGCGTATACAGGGTGGCTACACCTTC.

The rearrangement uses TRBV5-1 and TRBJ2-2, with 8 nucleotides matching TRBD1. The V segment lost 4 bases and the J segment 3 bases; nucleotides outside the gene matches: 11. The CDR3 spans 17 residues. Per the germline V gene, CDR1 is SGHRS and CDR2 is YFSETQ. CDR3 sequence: CASSLDPDRADTGELFF. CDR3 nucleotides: TGCGCCAGCAGCCTGGACCCGGACAGGGCGGACACCGGGGAGCTGTTTTTT.

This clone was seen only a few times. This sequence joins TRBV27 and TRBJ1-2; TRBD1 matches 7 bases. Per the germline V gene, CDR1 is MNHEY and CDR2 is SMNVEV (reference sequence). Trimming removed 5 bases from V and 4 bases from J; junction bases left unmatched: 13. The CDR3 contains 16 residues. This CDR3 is CASSPGTAPVSYGYTF. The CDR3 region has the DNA TGTGCCAGCAGTCCCGGGACAGCCCCCGTTTCCTATGGCTACACCTTC.

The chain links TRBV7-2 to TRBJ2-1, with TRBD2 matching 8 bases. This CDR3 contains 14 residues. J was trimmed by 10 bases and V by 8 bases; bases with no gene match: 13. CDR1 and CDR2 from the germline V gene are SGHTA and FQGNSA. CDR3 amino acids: CASLVVAGWGEQFF. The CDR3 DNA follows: TGTGCCAGCTTGGTGGTAGCGGGGTGGGGGGAGCAGTTCTTC. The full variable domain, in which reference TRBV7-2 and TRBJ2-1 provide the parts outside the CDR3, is GAGVSQSPSNKVTEKGKDVELRCDPISGHTALYWYRQSLGQGLEFLIYFQGNSAPDKSGLPSDRFSAERTGGSVSTLTIQRTQQEDSAVYLCASLVVAGWGEQFFGPGTRLTVL.

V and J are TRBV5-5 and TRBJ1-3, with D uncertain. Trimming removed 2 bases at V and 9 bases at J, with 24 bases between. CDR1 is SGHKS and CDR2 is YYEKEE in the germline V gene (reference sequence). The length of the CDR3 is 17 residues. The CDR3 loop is CASSFYLTSPEGGTIYF. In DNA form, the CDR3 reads TGTGCCAGCAGCTTTTACCTGACCTCACCCGAGGGAGGCACCATATATTTT. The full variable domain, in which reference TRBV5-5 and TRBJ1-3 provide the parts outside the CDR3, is DAGVTQSPTHLIKTRGQQVTLRCSPISGHKSVSWYQQVLGQGPQFIFQYYEKEERGRGNFPDRFSARQFPNYSSELNVNALLLGDSALYLCASSFYLTSPEGGTIYFGEGSWLTVV.

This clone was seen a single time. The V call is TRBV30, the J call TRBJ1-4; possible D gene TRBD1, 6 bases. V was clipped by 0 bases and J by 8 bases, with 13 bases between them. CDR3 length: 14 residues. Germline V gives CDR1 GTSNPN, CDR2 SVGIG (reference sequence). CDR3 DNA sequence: TGTGCCTGGAGTGTAGGGGGGGGTTCGGAAAAACTGTTTTTT. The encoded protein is CAWSVGGGSEKLFF.

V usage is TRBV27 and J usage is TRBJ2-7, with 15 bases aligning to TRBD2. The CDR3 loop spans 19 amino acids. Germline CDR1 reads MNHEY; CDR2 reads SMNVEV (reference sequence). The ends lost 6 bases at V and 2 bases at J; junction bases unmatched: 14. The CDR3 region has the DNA TGTGCCAGCAGCCCCCGGACTAGCGGGAGGGTCTCTGGGCCCTACGAGCAGTACTTC. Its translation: CASSPRTSGRVSGPYEQYF.

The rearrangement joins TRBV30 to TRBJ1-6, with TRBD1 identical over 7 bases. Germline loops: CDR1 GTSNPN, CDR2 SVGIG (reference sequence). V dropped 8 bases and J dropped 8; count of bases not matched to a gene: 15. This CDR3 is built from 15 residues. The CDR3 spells CARFARDSFHSPLHF. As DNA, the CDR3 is TGTGCCCGCTTCGCCCGGGACAGCTTTCATTCACCCCTCCACTTT.

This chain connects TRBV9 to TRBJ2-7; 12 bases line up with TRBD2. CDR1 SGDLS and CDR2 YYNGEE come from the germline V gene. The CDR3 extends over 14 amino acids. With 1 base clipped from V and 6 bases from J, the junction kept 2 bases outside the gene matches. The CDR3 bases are TGTGCCAGCAGCGTACTAGCGGGAGGGGGCGAGCAGTACTTC. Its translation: CASSVLAGGGEQYF.

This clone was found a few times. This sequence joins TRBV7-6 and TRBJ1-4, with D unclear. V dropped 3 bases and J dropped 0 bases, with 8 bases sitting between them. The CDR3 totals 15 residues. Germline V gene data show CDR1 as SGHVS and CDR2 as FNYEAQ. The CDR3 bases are TGTGCCAGCAGCTTGCGGGCATCAACTAATGAAAAACTGTTTTTT. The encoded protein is CASSLRASTNEKLFF. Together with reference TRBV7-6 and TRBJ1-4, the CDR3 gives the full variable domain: GAGVSQSPRYKVTKRGQDVALRCDPISGHVSLYWYRQALGQGPEFLTYFNYEAQQDKSGLPNDRFSAERPEGSISTLTIQRTEQRDSAMYRCASSLRASTNEKLFFGSGTQLSVL.

CDR3 in amino acids: CASSPHLAGYNEQFF. The CDR3, as DNA: TGTGCCAGCAGCCCCCATCTAGCCGGCTACAATGAGCAGTTCTTC. The chain has TRBV7-3 and TRBJ2-1; D may be TRBD2 (5 bases). V was shortened by 5 bases and J by 3 bases, with 14 bases between the two germline ends. The CDR3 runs to 15 residues. The germline V gene encodes CDR1 SGHTA and CDR2 FQGTGA.

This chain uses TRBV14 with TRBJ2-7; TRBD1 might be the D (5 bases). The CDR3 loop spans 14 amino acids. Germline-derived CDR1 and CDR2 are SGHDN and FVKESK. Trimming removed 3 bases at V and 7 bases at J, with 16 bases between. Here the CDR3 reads CASSHLGAAGEQYF. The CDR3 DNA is TGTGCCAGCAGCCATTTAGGGGCCGCTGGTGAGCAGTACTTC.

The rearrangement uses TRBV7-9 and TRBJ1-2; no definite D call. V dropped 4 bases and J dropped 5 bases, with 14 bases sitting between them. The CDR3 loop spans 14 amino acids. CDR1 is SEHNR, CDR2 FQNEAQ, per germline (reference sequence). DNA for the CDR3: TGTGCCAGCAGCTCGTCCGCGAGTGAATATGGCTACACCTTC. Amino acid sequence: CASSSSASEYGYTF.

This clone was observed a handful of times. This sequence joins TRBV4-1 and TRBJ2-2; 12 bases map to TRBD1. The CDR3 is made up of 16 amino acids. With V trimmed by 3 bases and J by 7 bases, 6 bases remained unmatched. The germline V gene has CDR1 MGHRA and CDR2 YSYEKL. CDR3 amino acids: CASSQLGQGANGELFF. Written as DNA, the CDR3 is TGCGCCAGCAGCCAGCTGGGACAGGGGGCTAACGGGGAGCTGTTTTTT.

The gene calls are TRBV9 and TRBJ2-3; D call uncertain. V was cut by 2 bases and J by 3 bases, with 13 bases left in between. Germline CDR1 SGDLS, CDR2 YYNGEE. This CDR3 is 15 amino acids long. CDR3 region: CASSVNPPETDTQYF. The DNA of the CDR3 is TGTGCCAGCAGCGTCAACCCCCCGGAGACAGATACGCAGTATTTT.

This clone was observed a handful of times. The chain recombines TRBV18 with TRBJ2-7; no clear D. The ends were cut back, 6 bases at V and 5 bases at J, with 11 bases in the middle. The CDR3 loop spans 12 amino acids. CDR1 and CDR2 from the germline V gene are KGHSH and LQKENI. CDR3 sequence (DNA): TGTGCCAGCTCCTCTCCCACCCACGAGCAGTACTTC. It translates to CASSSPTHEQYF.

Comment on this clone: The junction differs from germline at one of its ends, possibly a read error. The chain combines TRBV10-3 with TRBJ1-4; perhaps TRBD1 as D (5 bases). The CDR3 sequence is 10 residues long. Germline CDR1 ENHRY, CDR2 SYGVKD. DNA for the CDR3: TGTGCCATCAGTGACGCGGGACGCACCTTT. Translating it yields CAISDAGRTF.

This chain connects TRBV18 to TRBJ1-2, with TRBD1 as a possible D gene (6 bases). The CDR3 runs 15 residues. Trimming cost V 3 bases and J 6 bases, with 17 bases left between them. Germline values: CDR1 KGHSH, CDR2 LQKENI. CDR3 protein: CASSPGGQELDGYTF. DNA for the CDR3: TGTGCCAGCTCACCGGGGGGGCAGGAATTGGATGGCTACACCTTC.

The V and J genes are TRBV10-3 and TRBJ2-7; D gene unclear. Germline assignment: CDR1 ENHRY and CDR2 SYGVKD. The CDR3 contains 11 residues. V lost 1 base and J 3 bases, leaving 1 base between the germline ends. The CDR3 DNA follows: TGTGCCATCAGTGAGTTCTACGAGCAGTACTTC. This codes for CAISEFYEQYF.

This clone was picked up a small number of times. DNA of the CDR3: TGTGCCTGGAGTTCTGCAGGGGACACCTTAAAACTGTTTTTT. Its translation is CAWSSAGDTLKLFF. The rearrangement uses TRBV30 and TRBJ1-4; D may be TRBD1 (6 bases). The germline V gene has CDR1 GTSNPN and CDR2 SVGIG (reference sequence). This CDR3 spans 14 amino acids. Trimming pared 2 bases from V and 10 bases from J, leaving 17 bases between.

The CDR3 reads CASSLELDNEQFF. Written as DNA, the CDR3 is TGCGCCAGCAGCTTAGAACTTGACAATGAGCAGTTCTTC. V and J are TRBV5-1 and TRBJ2-1; D uncertain. Germline-derived CDR1 and CDR2 are SGHRS and YFSETQ. There are 13 residues in the CDR3. The germline V and J ends were trimmed by 2 bases and 5 bases, with 8 bases remaining between them.

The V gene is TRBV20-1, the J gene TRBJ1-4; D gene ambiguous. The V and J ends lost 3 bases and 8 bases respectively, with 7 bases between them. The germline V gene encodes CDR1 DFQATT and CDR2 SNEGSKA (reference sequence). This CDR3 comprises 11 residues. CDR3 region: CSASMDEKLFF. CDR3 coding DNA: TGCAGTGCTAGCATGGACGAAAAACTGTTTTTT.

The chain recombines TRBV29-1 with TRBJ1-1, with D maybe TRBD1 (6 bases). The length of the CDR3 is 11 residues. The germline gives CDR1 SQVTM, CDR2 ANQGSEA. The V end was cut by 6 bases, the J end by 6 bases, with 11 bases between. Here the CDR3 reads CSVGDTAEAFF. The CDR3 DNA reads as TGCAGCGTAGGGGACACTGCTGAAGCTTTCTTT. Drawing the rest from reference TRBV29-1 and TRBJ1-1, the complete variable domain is SAVISQKPSRDICQRGTSLTIQCQVDSQVTMMFWYRQQPGQSLTLIATANQGSEATYESGFVIDKFPISRPNLTFSTLTVSNMSPEDSSIYLCSVGDTAEAFFGQGTRLTVV.

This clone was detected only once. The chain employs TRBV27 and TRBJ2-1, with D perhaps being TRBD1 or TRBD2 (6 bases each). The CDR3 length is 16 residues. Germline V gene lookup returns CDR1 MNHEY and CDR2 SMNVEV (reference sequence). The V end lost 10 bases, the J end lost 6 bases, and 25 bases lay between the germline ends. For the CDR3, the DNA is TGTGCCACCCGATGGAGGGGGGACGGACGAAGCAATGAGCAGTTCTTC. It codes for CATRWRGDGRSNEQFF.

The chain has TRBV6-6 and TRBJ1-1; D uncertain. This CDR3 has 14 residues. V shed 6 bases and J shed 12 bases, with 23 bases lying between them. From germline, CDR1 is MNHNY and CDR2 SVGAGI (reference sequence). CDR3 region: CASSPIQLVTDPFF. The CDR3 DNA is TGTGCCAGCAGCCCCATTCAGTTAGTCACTGATCCTTTCTTT.

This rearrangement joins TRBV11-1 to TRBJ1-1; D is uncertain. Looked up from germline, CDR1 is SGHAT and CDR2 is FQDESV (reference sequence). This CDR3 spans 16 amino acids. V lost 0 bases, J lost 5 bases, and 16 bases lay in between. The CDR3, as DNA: TGTGCCAGCAGCTTAGCGGCCTTGCCTGGGAAAACTGAAGCTTTCTTT. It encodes CASSLAALPGKTEAFF.

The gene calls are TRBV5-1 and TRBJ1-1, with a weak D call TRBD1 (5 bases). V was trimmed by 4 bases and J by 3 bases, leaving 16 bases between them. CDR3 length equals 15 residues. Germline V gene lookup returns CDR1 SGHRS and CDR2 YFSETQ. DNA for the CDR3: TGCGCCAGCAGCCCGGAGTGGGGGTGGGACACTGAAGCTTTCTTT. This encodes CASSPEWGWDTEAFF.